This T cell receptor beta chain was captured in a study of blood T cell repertoires in COVID-19. About the research overall: The study drew acute and convalescent COVID-19 samples from the United States, Italy and Spain.

Per the study methods: Estimated nucleated cell counts came from reference gene primer amplification. Libraries were prepared by immunoSEQ multiplex PCR; TCRdb keeps only in-frame clonotypes and omits some of them. V and J calls and clone size come straight from that table; D and trimming were deduced from the DNA. The table includes 240,000 or so clones, approximately 90% detected once. Unmatched junction bases numbered 4, after V lost 5 bases and J lost 3 bases. CDR3 length equals 15 residues. The V gene's germline CDR1 is SNHLY and CDR2 FYNNEI. Source material: peripheral blood. This sequence was found in a woman aged 40 to 50 who had recovered from COVID-19. J is TRBJ2-1 and V is TRBV2; 10 bases are shared with TRBD2. CDR3 bases: TGTGCCAGCAGTAGCGGGAGGGATAACTACAATGAGCAGTTCTTC. It is translated as CASSSGRDNYNEQFF.